The present T cell receptor beta chain was sequenced within a study of OX40 agonist ivuxolimab in advanced cancers. Study results and limitations: Circulating CD4+ and CD8+ T cells showed clonal expansion by week 6 at 0.1 to 3.0 mg/kg.

This clone was picked up one time. The antigen remains undetermined. TCRdb keeps only in-frame clones here, not all; method: immunoSEQ multiplex PCR. The sample holds more than 85,000 clones, roughly 89% seen once. The source is an adult with an advanced solid tumor such as melanoma, head and neck, liver or kidney cancer. The sample in question was CD4+ or CD8+ T cells sorted from blood, obtained in a trial of the OX40 agonist ivuxolimab.

CDR3 in DNA: TGTGCCAGCAGCCTGGGGGTAGTGAACACTGAAGCTTTCTTT. This gives the protein CASSLGVVNTEAFF. The gene calls are TRBV5-5 and TRBJ1-1; perhaps TRBD1 as D (5 bases). CDR3 length equals 14 residues. Deletions cut 4 bases from V and 0 bases from J, with 10 bases between. Germline V CDR1 and CDR2: SGHKS, YYEKEE (reference sequence).